Listed here is a single T cell receptor (beta chain). These data come from a study of blood T cell repertoires in COVID-19. The table came from immunoSEQ multiplex PCR; TCRdb's copy has only in-frame clones and leaves some out. The sample lists around 160,000 clones, approximately 86% occurring once. The clonotype was recovered from a woman aged 40 to 55 with active or convalescent COVID-19. The sample was peripheral blood.

The CDR3 region is CASSYSARGGDTEAFF. The DNA for the CDR3 is TGTGCCAGCAGTTACTCGGCACGGGGTGGGGACACTGAAGCTTTCTTT. The rearrangement uses TRBV6-5 and TRBJ1-1, with D uncertain. The CDR3 is 16 amino acids. The V end lost 0 bases, the J end lost 3 bases, and 14 bases lay between the germline ends. The germline gives CDR1 MNHEY, CDR2 SVGAGI.